One sample yielded the 10 T cell receptor beta chains listed below, sequenced in a study of cytomegalovirus exposure and HLA in healthy donors. Profiled with immunoSEQ multiplex PCR; TCRdb holds only in-frame clones, not every one. This table holds tens of thousands of clones, 90% found once. The sequenced sample consisted of PBMCs. The receptors were gathered from a man between 18 and 35 years old in good health and CMV-seronegative.

This chain joins TRBV11-2 and TRBJ2-3; D remains unclear. The CDR3 has 11 residues. Trimming removed 5 bases from V and 3 bases from J, with 3 bases in between. Per germline, CDR1 SGHAT and CDR2 FQNNGV. The CDR3 bases are TGTGCCAGCAGCCGTACAGATACGCAGTATTTT. It is translated as CASSRTDTQYF.

The V gene is TRBV5-1, the J gene TRBJ1-4; tentatively, D is TRBD1 (5 bases). The CDR3 is made up of 14 amino acids. The germline V and J ends were trimmed by 0 bases and 6 bases, with 9 bases remaining between them. Germline lookup yields CDR1 SGHRS and CDR2 YFSETQ. The CDR3 DNA is TGCGCCAGCAGCTTGGGGGGACTCTATGAAAAACTGTTTTTT. This codes for CASSLGGLYEKLFF.

This clone was counted between two and nine times. V usage is TRBV28 and J usage is TRBJ2-7; D remains ambiguous. Trimming pared 2 bases from V and 7 bases from J, leaving 21 bases between. Germline V gene data show CDR1 as MDHEN and CDR2 as SYDVKM. This CDR3 has 16 residues. The CDR3, as DNA: TGTGCCAGCAGTTTAGGTGCATATCTCATTCTCAGGGAGCAGTACTTC. Its translation: CASSLGAYLILREQYF.

The chain is built from TRBV7-3 and TRBJ2-1, with no clear D. Trimming pared 5 bases from V and 10 bases from J, leaving 15 bases between. The CDR3 contains 13 residues. Germline V gene sequence: CDR1 SGHTA, CDR2 FQGTGA. The CDR3 loop is CASSLYNSREQFF. CDR3 DNA: TGTGCCAGCAGCCTATATAACTCGAGGGAGCAGTTCTTC.

The chain recombines TRBV19 with TRBJ2-2; 12 bases align to TRBD2. Germline assignment: CDR1 LNHDA and CDR2 SQIVND (reference sequence). CDR3 length: 15 amino acids. With 6 bases clipped from V and 5 bases from J, the junction kept 4 bases outside the gene matches. As DNA, the CDR3 is TGTGCCAGTAGGACTAGCGGGAGTCGGACCGGGGAGCTGTTTTTT. Protein sequence: CASRTSGSRTGELFF.

The chain carries TRBV6-6 and TRBJ2-7, with 11 nucleotides matching TRBD2. CDR3 length: 15 amino acids. CDR1 is MNHNY and CDR2 is SVGAGI in the germline V gene (reference sequence). Trimming took 8 bases from V and 3 from J; bases not matched to a gene: 9. Here the CDR3 DNA reads TGTGCCAGCGAGGAAGGGACTAGCGGCCTCTACGAGCAGTACTTC. It yields the protein CASEEGTSGLYEQYF.

V is TRBV4-3 and J is TRBJ2-2; tentative D call: TRBD2 (5 bases). V lost 5 bases, J lost 3 bases, and 13 bases lay in between. This CDR3 has 15 amino acids. In germline, CDR1 is LGHNA, CDR2 YSLEER. DNA of the CDR3: TGCGCCAGCAGCTTAGACGGACTCTACACCGGGGAGCTGTTTTTT. It is translated as CASSLDGLYTGELFF.

The V call is TRBV7-9, the J call TRBJ2-5; tentatively, D is TRBD1 (5 bases). The CDR3 is 14 amino acids. CDR1 is SEHNR and CDR2 is FQNEAQ in the germline V gene (reference sequence). The V and J ends lost 0 bases and 4 bases respectively, with 9 bases between them. The CDR3 is CASSLADSPETQYF. CDR3 nucleotides: TGTGCCAGCAGCTTAGCCGACAGCCCAGAGACCCAGTACTTC.

In its sample, this clone was seen once. The chain is built from TRBV30 and TRBJ2-3; the match to TRBD2 covers 9 bases. The length of the CDR3 is 16 residues. The germline V gene has CDR1 GTSNPN and CDR2 SVGIG (reference sequence). The V segment lost 2 bases and the J segment 8 bases; nucleotides outside the gene matches: 14. CDR3 amino acids: CAWSQAGGSWSSTQYF. In DNA form, the CDR3 reads TGTGCCTGGAGTCAAGCGGGGGGTTCATGGTCGAGTACGCAGTATTTT.

The rearrangement links TRBV12-2 to TRBJ2-3; the DNA was not compared with TRBD2, the D call given in the table. TRBV12-2 is classified as a pseudogene. This CDR3 has 22 residues. CDR3 in DNA: TGTGCAAGTCGCTTAGTAAAAGGGGGCTTGGGATTAGCGGGAGTCCCCACAGATACGCAGTATTTT. Its protein is CASRLVKGGLGLAGVPTDTQYF.